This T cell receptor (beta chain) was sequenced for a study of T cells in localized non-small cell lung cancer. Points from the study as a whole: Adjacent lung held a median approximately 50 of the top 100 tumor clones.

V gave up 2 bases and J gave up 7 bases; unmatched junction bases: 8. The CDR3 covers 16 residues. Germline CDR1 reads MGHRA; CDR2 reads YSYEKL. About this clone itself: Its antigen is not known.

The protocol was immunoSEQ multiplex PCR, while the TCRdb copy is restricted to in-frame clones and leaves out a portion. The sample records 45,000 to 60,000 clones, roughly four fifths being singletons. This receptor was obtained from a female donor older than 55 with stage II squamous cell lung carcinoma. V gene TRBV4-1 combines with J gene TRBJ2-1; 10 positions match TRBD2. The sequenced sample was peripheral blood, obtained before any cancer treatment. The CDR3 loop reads CASSQMGSGGANEQFF. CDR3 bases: TGCGCCAGCAGCCAAATGGGAAGCGGGGGGGCGAATGAGCAGTTCTTC.